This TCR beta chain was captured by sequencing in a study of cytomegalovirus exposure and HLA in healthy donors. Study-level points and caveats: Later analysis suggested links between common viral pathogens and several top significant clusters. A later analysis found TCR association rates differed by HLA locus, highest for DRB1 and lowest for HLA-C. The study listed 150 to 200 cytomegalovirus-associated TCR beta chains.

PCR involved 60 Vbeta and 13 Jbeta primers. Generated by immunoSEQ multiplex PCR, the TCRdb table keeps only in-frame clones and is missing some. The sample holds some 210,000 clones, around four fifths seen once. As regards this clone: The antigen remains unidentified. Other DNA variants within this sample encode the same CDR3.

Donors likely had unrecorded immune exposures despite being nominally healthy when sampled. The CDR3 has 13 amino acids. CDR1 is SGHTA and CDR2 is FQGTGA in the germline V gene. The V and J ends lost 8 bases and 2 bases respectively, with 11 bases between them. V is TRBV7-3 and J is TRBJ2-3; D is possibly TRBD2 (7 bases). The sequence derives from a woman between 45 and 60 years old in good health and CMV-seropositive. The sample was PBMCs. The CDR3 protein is CASGGGPTDTQYF. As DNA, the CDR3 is TGTGCCAGCGGGGGGGGGCCCACAGATACGCAGTATTTT.